A single sample gave rise to the 20 T cell receptor beta chains below, sequenced in a study of post-analysis software for immune sequencing data. General study results and limits: When patients were compared with controls, 4 or 5 TRBV segments were more frequent, TRBV5-6, TRBV5-1 and TRBV20-1 among them.

These receptors have no identified antigens. cDNA libraries for TCR beta contained unique molecular identifiers. TCRdb reprocessed the PCR reads with MiXCR, giving one entry per CDR3 protein. The sample shows roughly 410,000 distinct CDR3 sequences, less than 40% of them seen only once. The sequencing sample was made of blood. The origin of the receptors is a girl between 10 and 17 years old with multiple sclerosis.

This clonotype turned up a few times. The V gene is TRBV7-9, the J gene TRBJ2-5; no definite D call. The CDR3 runs 16 residues. Germline V gene data show CDR1 as SEHNR and CDR2 as FQNEAQ (reference sequence). V was shortened by 1 base and J by 7 bases, with 19 bases between the two germline ends. The CDR3 coding sequence is TGTGCCAGCAGCTTAGAGGCAAATCGGAACTCGGGGACCCAGTACTTC. Translating gives CASSLEANRNSGTQYF.

CDR3 nucleotide sequence: TGCAGTGCTAGAGAAGGGACAGGGGCGTCCGAGCAGTACTTC. As protein: CSAREGTGASEQYF. The chain has TRBV20-1 and TRBJ2-4; 10 bases are a match to TRBD1. The DNA end favors TRBJ2-7, so the J call may be wrong. This CDR3 has 14 residues. Per the germline V gene, CDR1 is DFQATT and CDR2 is SNEGSKA (reference sequence).

The V gene is TRBV20-1, the J gene TRBJ2-5; TRBD2 aligns across 13 bases. The last part of the DNA fits TRBJ2-7 better; the J call may be wrong. Germline V gene data show CDR1 as DFQATT and CDR2 as SNEGSKA (reference sequence). The CDR3 contains 19 residues. CDR3: CSARSFPGLAGEMAYEQYF. CDR3 coding DNA: TGCAGTGCTAGAAGCTTCCCAGGACTAGCGGGGGAAATGGCGTACGAGCAGTACTTC.

The chain employs TRBV12-3 or TRBV12-4 and TRBJ1-6, with a possible D match to TRBD1 (6 bases). This CDR3 is 17 amino acids long. Trimming took off 2 bases at V and 8 bases at J, with 19 bases between the two ends. The CDR3 here is CASSLHGSGGHHSPLHF. The CDR3, as DNA: TGTGCCAGCAGTTTACACGGGTCTGGGGGCCACCATTCACCCCTCCACTTT.

The rearrangement uses TRBV29-1 and TRBJ2-7, with TRBD2 as a possible D gene (5 bases). This CDR3 comprises 12 residues. Germline-derived CDR1 and CDR2 are SQVTM and ANQGSEA. Between the trimmed V and J ends, which lost 6 bases and 2 bases, there was a span of 11 bases. CDR3 nucleotides: TGCAGCGTCTCACGGGGTGCCTACGAGCAGTACTTC. It codes for CSVSRGAYEQYF.

This clonotype was seen a few times. The genes are TRBV20-1 and TRBJ2-1; D remains unclear. The CDR3 spans 12 residues. In germline, CDR1 is DFQATT, CDR2 SNEGSKA (reference sequence). The V gene lost 5 bases and the J gene lost 8 bases, with 13 bases spanning the gap. CDR3 residues: CSAVPYTHEQFF. DNA for the CDR3: TGCAGTGCTGTACCCTATACCCATGAGCAGTTCTTC.

This clonotype was detected ten times or more. The rearrangement links TRBV6-5 to TRBJ1-2; D is uncertain. The V gene lost 0 bases and the J gene lost 4 bases, with 9 bases spanning the gap. The CDR3 covers 14 residues. Germline-derived CDR1 and CDR2 are MNHEY and SVGAGI. The DNA of the CDR3 is TGTGCCAGCAGTTACTCCCGACTGAGCTATGGCTACACCTTC. It encodes CASSYSRLSYGYTF.

As for this clonotype: Just one base apart from a much larger clone, this may be a read error. The rearrangement joins TRBV20-1 to TRBJ2-3; D perhaps matches TRBD1 (5 bases). Germline CDR1 is DFQATT and CDR2 is SNEGSKA (reference sequence). The ends were cut back, 3 bases at V and 8 bases at J, with 6 bases in the middle. The CDR3 runs to 10 residues. DNA of the CDR3: TGCAGTGCTAGCAGGGTTACGCAGTATTTT. This codes for CSASRVTQYF.

A few counts support this clonotype. The chain links TRBV6-1 to TRBJ2-7; 7 bases line up with TRBD1. J gave up 0 bases and V 5 bases, and 13 bases lay outside the gene matches. In germline, CDR1 is MNHNS, CDR2 SASEGT. There are 17 residues in the CDR3. The CDR3 is CASSPSTGLRGSYEQYF. CDR3 nucleotide sequence: TGTGCCAGCAGTCCTTCGACAGGGCTAAGAGGCTCCTACGAGCAGTACTTC.

Many counts were recorded for this clonotype. The CDR3 nucleotides are TGTGCCAGCAGTTTATCCGGAACTCAAGAGACCCAGTACTTC. Translated, it gives CASSLSGTQETQYF. The V and J genes are TRBV12-3 or TRBV12-4 and TRBJ2-5, with no clear D. Trimming left V 2 bases short and J 2 bases short, with 9 bases between. This CDR3 is built from 14 residues.

This clonotype was detected only once. This chain links TRBV6-2 or TRBV6-3 with TRBJ1-5; D gene unclear. The CDR3 length is 14 residues. CDR1 is MNHEY and CDR2 is SVGEGT in the germline V gene. Trimming took 3 bases from V and 3 from J, leaving 9 bases between them. The CDR3 region is CASSYGEFNQPQHF. As DNA, the CDR3 is TGTGCCAGCAGTTATGGAGAATTCAATCAGCCCCAGCATTTT.

The genes are TRBV6-1 and TRBJ2-3; 10 positions agree with TRBD2. CDR3 length: 17 amino acids. Losses at the gene ends were 4 bases for V and 2 bases for J; bases not matched to a gene: 9. Germline assignment: CDR1 MNHNS and CDR2 SASEGT. CDR3 DNA sequence: TGTGCCAGCAGTGCCCAACGACTAGCGGGCCCCACAGATACGCAGTATTTT. Amino acid sequence: CASSAQRLAGPTDTQYF.

This clonotype was detected a few times. The junction departs from the called germline gene at one end, perhaps through a read error. This chain uses TRBV10-3 with TRBJ2-5; 8 bases are shared with TRBD1. Looked up from germline, CDR1 is ENHRY and CDR2 is SYGVKD. This CDR3 has 14 amino acids. The CDR3 spells CAISLRTGQETPYF. The DNA for the CDR3 is TGTGCCATCAGTTTGCGGACAGGGCAAGAGACCCCGTACTTC.

The chain joins TRBV27 to TRBJ2-1, with 8 positions matching TRBD1. Germline V gives CDR1 MNHEY, CDR2 SMNVEV (reference sequence). The CDR3 sequence is 15 residues long. V dropped 4 bases and J dropped 2; count of bases not matched to a gene: 4. The CDR3 DNA reads as TGTGCCAGCAGTTGGGGACAGGCCCCCTACAATGAGCAGTTCTTC. Its protein product is CASSWGQAPYNEQFF.

This clonotype was counted a few times. This sequence joins TRBV20-1 and TRBJ2-3; TRBD1 matches 10 bases. Germline V gene lookup returns CDR1 DFQATT and CDR2 SNEGSKA (reference sequence). The CDR3 extends over 13 amino acids. V was pared by 5 bases and J by 3 bases, with 2 bases of the junction left unmatched. CDR3 nucleotide sequence: TGCAGTGCTGACAGGGGGCAGACAGATACGCAGTATTTT. It translates to CSADRGQTDTQYF.

The gene calls are TRBV5-1 and TRBJ2-3; 9 bases are a match to TRBD1. CDR1 is SGHRS, CDR2 YFSETQ, per germline. The ends lost 0 bases at V and 3 bases at J; junction bases unmatched: 2. There are 15 residues in the CDR3. The CDR3 is CASSLGDRATDTQYF. Written as DNA, the CDR3 is TGCGCCAGCAGCTTGGGGGACAGGGCGACAGATACGCAGTATTTT.

This clonotype was seen more than once but under ten times. This chain uses TRBV7-9 with TRBJ1-4; D might be TRBD1 (6 bases). V gave up 2 bases and J gave up 8 bases, with 12 bases separating them. CDR3 length: 14 amino acids. The germline gives CDR1 SEHNR, CDR2 FQNEAQ (reference sequence). The CDR3 bases are TGTGCCAGCAGCTTACAGGGGATGGGGGAAAAACTGTTTTTT. This gives the protein CASSLQGMGEKLFF.

This clonotype was picked up a small number of times. V is TRBV7-9 and J is TRBJ2-5; TRBD1 aligns across 8 bases. V trimming: 4 bases; J trimming: 2 bases; junction bases outside the gene matches: 9. The CDR3 spans 16 residues. Germline V CDR1 and CDR2: SEHNR, FQNEAQ (reference sequence). The CDR3 nucleotides are TGTGCCAGCAGCTCCCCCGGGACAGGTTCTCAAGAGACCCAGTACTTC. Residues: CASSSPGTGSQETQYF.

The chain joins TRBV12-3 or TRBV12-4 to TRBJ1-1; 7 positions agree with TRBD1. V shed 7 bases and J 0 bases; nucleotides not matched to a gene: 5. The CDR3 has 14 amino acids. CDR3 sequence (DNA): TGTGCCAGCACCCGGGACAGTTTGAACACTGAAGCTTTCTTT. Its translation: CASTRDSLNTEAFF.

The chain employs TRBV28 and TRBJ2-5, with D possibly TRBD2 on 6 matching bases. TRBJ2-7 matches the DNA end more closely, so the J call is doubtful. The CDR3 length is 13 residues. Per the germline V gene, CDR1 is MDHEN and CDR2 is SYDVKM. The chain's CDR3 is CASSAFEGGEQYF. CDR3 DNA: TGTGCCAGCAGTGCGTTTGAGGGAGGCGAGCAGTACTTC.